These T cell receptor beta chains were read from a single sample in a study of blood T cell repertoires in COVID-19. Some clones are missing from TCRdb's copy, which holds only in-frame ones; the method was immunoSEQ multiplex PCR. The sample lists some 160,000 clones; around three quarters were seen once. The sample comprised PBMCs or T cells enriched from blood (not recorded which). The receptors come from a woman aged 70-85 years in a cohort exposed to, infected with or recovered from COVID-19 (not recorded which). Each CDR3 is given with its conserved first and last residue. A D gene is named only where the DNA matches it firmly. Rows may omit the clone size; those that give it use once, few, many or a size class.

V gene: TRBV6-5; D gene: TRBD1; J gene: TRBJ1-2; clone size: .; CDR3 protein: CASSLDRVAGYTF; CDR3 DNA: TGTGCCAGCAGTCTGGACAGGGTGGCTGGCTACACCTTC
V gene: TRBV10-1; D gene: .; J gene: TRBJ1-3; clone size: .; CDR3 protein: CASSGGRDGNTIYF; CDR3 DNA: TGCGCCAGCAGTGGCGGCAGGGATGGAAACACCATATATTTT
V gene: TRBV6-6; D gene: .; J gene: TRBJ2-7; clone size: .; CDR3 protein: CASRPPAGYEQYF; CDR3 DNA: TGTGCCAGCAGACCCCCCGCCGGGTACGAGCAGTACTTC
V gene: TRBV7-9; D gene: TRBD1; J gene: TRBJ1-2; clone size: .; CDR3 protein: CASSRDREDYGYTF; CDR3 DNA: TGTGCCAGCAGCCGGGACAGGGAGGATTATGGCTACACCTTC
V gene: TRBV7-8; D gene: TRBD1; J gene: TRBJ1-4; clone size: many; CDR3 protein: CASSFGQGTNEKLFF; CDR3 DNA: TGTGCCAGCAGCTTCGGACAGGGAACTAATGAAAAACTGTTTTTT
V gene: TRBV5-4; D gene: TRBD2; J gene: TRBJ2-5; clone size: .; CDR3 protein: CASSPQTSGRAETQYF; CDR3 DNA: TGTGCCAGCAGCCCACAGACTAGCGGGAGGGCCGAGACCCAGTACTTC
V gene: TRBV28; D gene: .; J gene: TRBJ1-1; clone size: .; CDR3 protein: CASRIRQVEAFF; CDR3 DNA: TGTGCCAGCAGAATCAGACAGGTTGAAGCTTTCTTT
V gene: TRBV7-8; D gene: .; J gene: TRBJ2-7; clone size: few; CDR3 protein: CASSFSGVGYEQYF; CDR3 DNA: TGTGCCAGCAGCTTTAGCGGAGTAGGCTACGAGCAGTACTTC
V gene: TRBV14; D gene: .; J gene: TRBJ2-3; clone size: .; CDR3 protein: CASSYSTDTQYF; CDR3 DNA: TGTGCCAGCAGCTATAGTACAGATACGCAGTATTTT
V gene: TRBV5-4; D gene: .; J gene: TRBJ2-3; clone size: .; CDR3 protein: CASSLKTVGTDTQYF; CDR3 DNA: TGTGCCAGCAGCTTGAAGACTGTGGGTACAGATACGCAGTATTTT
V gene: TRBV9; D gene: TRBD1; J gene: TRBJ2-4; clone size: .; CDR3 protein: CASSVTGGAKNIQYF; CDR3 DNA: TGTGCCAGCAGCGTCACAGGGGGGGCCAAAAACATTCAGTACTTC
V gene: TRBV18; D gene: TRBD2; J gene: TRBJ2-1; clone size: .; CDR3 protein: CASSQGDGRALSGSYNEQFF; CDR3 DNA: TGTGCCAGCTCACAGGGGGACGGGAGGGCCCTGTCGGGTTCCTACAATGAGCAGTTCTTC
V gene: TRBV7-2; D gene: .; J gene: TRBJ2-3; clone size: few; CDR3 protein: CASSRQAADTQYF; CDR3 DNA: TGTGCCAGCAGCCGCCAGGCTGCAGATACGCAGTATTTT
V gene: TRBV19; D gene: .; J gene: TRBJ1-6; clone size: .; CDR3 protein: CATRPGASYNSPLHF; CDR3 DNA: TGTGCCACCCGGCCGGGTGCATCCTATAATTCACCCCTCCACTTT
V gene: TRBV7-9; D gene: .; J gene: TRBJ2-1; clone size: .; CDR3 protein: CASSLALMAGLDKEFF; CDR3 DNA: TGTGCCAGCAGCTTAGCGCTTATGGCCGGGTTAGATAAGGAGTTCTTC
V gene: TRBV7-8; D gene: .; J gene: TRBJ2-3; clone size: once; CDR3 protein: CASSLLSTAATQYF; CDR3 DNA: TGTGCCAGCAGCTTATTGTCCACAGCCGCAACGCAGTATTTT
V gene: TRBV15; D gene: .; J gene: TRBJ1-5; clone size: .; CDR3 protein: CATSRDDEIVAGRSNQPQHF; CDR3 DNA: TGTGCCACCAGCAGAGATGATGAGATCGTCGCGGGAAGGAGCAATCAGCCCCAGCATTTT
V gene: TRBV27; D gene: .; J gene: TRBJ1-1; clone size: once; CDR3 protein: CASSLELGRWNTEAFF; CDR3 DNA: TGTGCCAGCAGTTTGGAGTTGGGGAGGTGGAACACTGAAGCTTTCTTT
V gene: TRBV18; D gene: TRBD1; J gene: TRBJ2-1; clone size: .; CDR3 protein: CASSQSRGLGNEQFF; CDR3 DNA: TGTGCCAGCTCCCAAAGCAGGGGGCTGGGAAATGAGCAGTTCTTC
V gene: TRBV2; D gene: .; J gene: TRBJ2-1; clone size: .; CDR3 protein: CASSLQGGSYNEQFF; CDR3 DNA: TGTGCCAGCAGCTTGCAGGGAGGCTCCTACAATGAGCAGTTCTTC
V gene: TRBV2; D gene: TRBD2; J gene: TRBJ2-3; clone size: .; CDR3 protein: CASSEVTSGTQYF; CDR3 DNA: TGTGCCAGCAGTGAAGTGACTAGCGGAACGCAGTATTTT
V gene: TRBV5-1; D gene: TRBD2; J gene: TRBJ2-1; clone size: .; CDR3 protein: CASSLGAGGVYNEQFF; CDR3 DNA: TGCGCCAGCAGCTTGGGAGCGGGAGGGGTCTACAATGAGCAGTTCTTC
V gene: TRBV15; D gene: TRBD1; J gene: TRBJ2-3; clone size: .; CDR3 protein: CATSSGQGETFSDTQYF; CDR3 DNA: TGTGCCACCAGCAGTGGACAGGGGGAAACCTTTTCAGATACGCAGTATTTT
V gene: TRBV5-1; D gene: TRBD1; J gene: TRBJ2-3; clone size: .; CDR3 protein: CASSVGQASGDTQYF; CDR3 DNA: TGCGCCAGCAGCGTCGGACAGGCGTCAGGGGATACGCAGTATTTT
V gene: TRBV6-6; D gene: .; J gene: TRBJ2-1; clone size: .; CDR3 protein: CASSHTPVYNEQFF; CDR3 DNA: TGTGCCAGCAGTCATACTCCCGTTTACAATGAGCAGTTCTTC
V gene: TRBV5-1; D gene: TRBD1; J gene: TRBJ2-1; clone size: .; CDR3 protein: CASSDRSGGIEQFF; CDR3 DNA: TGCGCCAGCAGCGACCGCTCAGGGGGCATTGAGCAGTTCTTC